The 14 T cell receptor beta chains below were found in one sample sequenced in a study of response to subunit inactivated influenza vaccine. TCRdb processed the RT-PCR reads anew with MiXCR; each CDR3 protein has one entry. Seen here are about 780,000 distinct CDR3 sequences, approximately 18% observed once, and the top ten hold approximately 10%. The sample in question was PBMCs from blood, obtained roughly 5 days after vaccination. The receptors originated from a man between 50 and 59 years old who received an inactivated influenza vaccine.

This chain connects TRBV20-1 to TRBJ2-7; 13 nucleotides agree with TRBD2. The CDR3 extends over 16 amino acids. The germline gives CDR1 DFQATT, CDR2 SNEGSKA (reference sequence). V shed 2 bases, J shed 3 bases, and the junction held 7 bases outside the gene matches. The CDR3 is CSARRTSGRAYYEQYF. Here the CDR3 DNA reads TGCAGTGCTAGACGTACTAGCGGGAGGGCGTACTACGAGCAGTACTTC.

This clonotype has just a few counts. This chain uses TRBV4-3 with TRBJ2-1, with 7 bases lining up with TRBD2. After removal of 4 bases from V and 11 bases from J, the junction contained 8 bases not matched to a gene. Germline loops: CDR1 LGHNA, CDR2 YSLEER. CDR3 size: 13 residues. CDR3 coding DNA: TGCGCCAGCAGCCCAAGCGGTAGCGGGCAGCAGTTCTTC. It encodes CASSPSGSGQQFF.

The table lists this clonotype with a few counts. The chain recombines TRBV30 with TRBJ2-7; 8 positions match TRBD1. Germline V lookup: CDR1 GTSNPN, CDR2 SVGIG (reference sequence). V lost 0 bases to trimming and J lost 4 bases; unmatched junction nucleotides: 8. This CDR3 contains 15 residues. The DNA for the CDR3 is TGTGCCTGGAGTGTTCCGAGGACAGGGTATTACGAGCAGTACTTC. Amino acid sequence: CAWSVPRTGYYEQYF.

This clonotype was picked up one time. The J gene is TRBJ2-7, the V gene TRBV5-6; D perhaps matches TRBD2 (5 bases). The CDR3 length is 13 residues. Germline V gene lookup returns CDR1 SGHDT and CDR2 YYEEEE. Trimming took 4 bases from V and 3 from J, leaving 11 bases between them. CDR3 coding DNA: TGTGCCAGCAGCCCGGCGGCGGGCTACGAGCAGTACTTC. Translation: CASSPAAGYEQYF. Supplemented by reference TRBV5-6 and TRBJ2-7, the full variable domain reads DAGVTQSPTHLIKTRGQQVTLRCSPKSGHDTVSWYQQALGQGPQFIFQYYEEEERQRGNFPDRFSGHQFPNYSSELNVNALLLGDSALYLCASSPAAGYEQYFGPGTRLTVT.

The chain combines TRBV7-2 with TRBJ2-5, with 11 bases fitting TRBD1. The V segment lost 4 bases and the J segment 5 bases; nucleotides outside the gene matches: 3. The CDR3 has 14 amino acids. The germline CDR1 and CDR2 sequences are SGHTA and FQGNSA. The CDR3 region is CASSWTGGEETQYF. The CDR3 coding sequence is TGTGCCAGCAGCTGGACAGGGGGCGAGGAGACCCAGTACTTC.

This clonotype was recorded at least ten times. The chain links TRBV4-1 to TRBJ2-3; possibly TRBD2 for D (5 bases). The CDR3 consists of 16 residues. V lost 1 base and J lost 0, with 11 bases in between. The germline V gene encodes CDR1 MGHRA and CDR2 YSYEKL. CDR3: CASSQGLAASTDTQYF. The CDR3 DNA reads TGCGCCAGCAGCCAAGGCCTAGCTGCTAGCACAGATACGCAGTATTTT.

This chain links TRBV28 with TRBJ1-4, with 8 nucleotides matching TRBD1. Germline CDR1 and CDR2: MDHEN and SYDVKM. The CDR3 loop spans 15 amino acids. V lost 5 bases, J lost 4 bases, and 6 bases stayed unmatched. The CDR3 spells CASSQDRVRNEKLFF. Here the CDR3 DNA reads TGTGCCAGCAGTCAGGACAGGGTCCGTAATGAAAAACTGTTTTTT.

This clonotype has only a few counts. In nucleotides, the CDR3 is TGTGCCAGCAGTTACACAGGGGCAACTAATGAAAAACTGTTTTTT. Translated: CASSYTGATNEKLFF. This sequence joins TRBV6-5 and TRBJ1-4, with TRBD1 identical over 7 bases. This CDR3 is built from 15 residues. Germline lookup yields CDR1 MNHEY and CDR2 SVGAGI. After removal of 2 bases from V and 0 bases from J, the junction contained 0 bases not matched to a gene.

The table lists this clonotype with a few counts. The V call is TRBV7-2, the J call TRBJ1-1; 9 bases agree with TRBD1. Germline values: CDR1 SGHTA, CDR2 FQGNSA. This CDR3 comprises 13 residues. V was clipped by 5 bases and J by 6 bases; unmatched bases: 4. CDR3 loop: CASSTGGAAEAFF. CDR3 coding DNA: TGTGCCAGCAGCACAGGGGGCGCCGCTGAAGCTTTCTTT.

Concerning this clonotype: This could be a read error, since a much larger clone is one nucleotide away. This rearrangement joins TRBV20-1 to TRBJ2-3; TRBD2 matches 8 bases. CDR1 is DFQATT and CDR2 is SNEGSKA in the germline V gene (reference sequence). This CDR3 is built from 17 residues. CDR3 residues: CCASSRVTGGPADTQYF. The DNA of the CDR3 is TGCTGTGCTAGTTCTAGGGTTACGGGGGGGCCTGCAGATACGCAGTATTTT.

This clonotype turned up a few times. The chain carries TRBV3-1 and TRBJ2-5; maybe TRBD2 (5 bases). The germline CDR1 and CDR2 sequences are LGHDT and YNNKEL (reference sequence). Trimming stripped 1 base from V and 1 base from J, with 13 bases between. There are 16 residues in the CDR3. The CDR3 DNA sequence: TGTGCCAGCAGCCAAGTACCACTCGGAGGCCAAGAGACCCAGTACTTC. It encodes CASSQVPLGGQETQYF.

There are many counts of this clonotype. This chain uses TRBV4-3 with TRBJ2-5, with 10 bases identical to TRBD2. Germline loops: CDR1 LGHNA, CDR2 YSLEER. J lost 4 bases, V lost 0 bases, and 5 bases had no gene match. The CDR3 runs 16 residues. Here the CDR3 DNA reads TGCGCCAGCAGCCAAGATTTAATAGCGGGAGGAGAGACCCAGTACTTC. Protein product: CASSQDLIAGGETQYF.

This clonotype was detected many times. The genes are TRBV20-1 and TRBJ2-1; 7 nucleotides agree with TRBD2. The CDR3 contains 15 residues. The germline gives CDR1 DFQATT, CDR2 SNEGSKA (reference sequence). The V gene end was trimmed by 5 bases and the J gene end by 7 bases; junction bases not matched to a gene: 14. CDR3 in amino acids: CSASPLEGAGNEQFF. The CDR3 DNA reads as TGCAGTGCTTCCCCTCTTGAGGGAGCGGGGAATGAGCAGTTCTTC.

The table lists this clonotype with a few counts. The chain has TRBV10-2 and TRBJ2-3, with D possibly matching TRBD2 (6 bases). Trimming took 8 bases from V and 4 from J, leaving 10 bases between them. This CDR3 spans 12 amino acids. Germline V CDR1 and CDR2: WSHSY, SAAADI. As DNA, the CDR3 is TGCGCCAGCCATGGGGGGTCAGATACGCAGTATTTT. As protein: CASHGGSDTQYF.